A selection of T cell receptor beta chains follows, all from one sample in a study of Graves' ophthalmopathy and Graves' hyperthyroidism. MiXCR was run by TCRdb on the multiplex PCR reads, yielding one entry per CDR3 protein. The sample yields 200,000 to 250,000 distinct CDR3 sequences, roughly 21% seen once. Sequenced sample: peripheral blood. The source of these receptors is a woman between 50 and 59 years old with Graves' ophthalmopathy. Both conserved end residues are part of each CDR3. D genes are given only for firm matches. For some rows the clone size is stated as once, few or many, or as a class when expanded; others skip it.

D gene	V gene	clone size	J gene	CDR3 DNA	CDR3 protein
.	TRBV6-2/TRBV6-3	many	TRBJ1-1	TGTGCCAGCAGTTACCCTGAAAGGAAAGGCACTGAAGCTTTCTTT	CASSYPERKGTEAFF
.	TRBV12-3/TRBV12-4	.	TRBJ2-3	TGTGCCAGCAGTTTAAAATTTTCGGAGGGATCGGTACCAGATACGCAGTATTTT	CASSLKFSEGSVPDTQYF
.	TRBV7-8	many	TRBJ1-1	TGTGCCAGCAGCTTTGGGTCCCTCGGGCGGGACACTGAAGCTTTCTTT	CASSFGSLGRDTEAFF
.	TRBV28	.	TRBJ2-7	TGTGCCAGCAGTTTCCAGGGACGGGGATCCTACGAGCAGTACTTC	CASSFQGRGSYEQYF
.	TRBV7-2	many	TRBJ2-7	TGTGCCAGCAGCTTTGGGACGGGACTTGGAGAGCAGTACTTC	CASSFGTGLGEQYF
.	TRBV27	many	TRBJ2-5	TGTGCCAGCAGCCCAGCGGCAGGGTGGACCCAGTACTTC	CASSPAAGWTQYF
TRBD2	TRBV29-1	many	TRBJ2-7	TGCAGCGTTGTCAGTACCCTAGCGGGGTCCTACGAGCAGTACTTC	CSVVSTLAGSYEQYF
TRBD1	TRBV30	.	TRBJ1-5	TGTGCCTGGACTAGACAGGGGCACAATCAGCCCCAGCATTTT	CAWTRQGHNQPQHF
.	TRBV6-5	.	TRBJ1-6	TGTGCCAGCAGTTACACCTGGAGGGGGTCGAATTCACCCCTCCACTTT	CASSYTWRGSNSPLHF
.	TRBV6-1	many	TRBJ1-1	TGTGCCAGCAGTGAAGATCCGAGCGGTGGCACTGAAGCTTTCTTT	CASSEDPSGGTEAFF
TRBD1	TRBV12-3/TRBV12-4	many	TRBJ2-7	TGTGCCAGCAGTTATCAGGGGGCATACTACGAGCAGTACTTC	CASSYQGAYYEQYF
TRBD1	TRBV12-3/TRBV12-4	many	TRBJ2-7	TGTGCCAGCAGTCCCATCCAGGGACAGGGACCCTACGAGCAGTACTTC	CASSPIQGQGPYEQYF
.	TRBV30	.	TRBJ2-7	TGTGCCTGGAGTGTAGCAGGCGGGGAGCCGTACTTC	CAWSVAGGEPYF
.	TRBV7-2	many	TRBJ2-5	TGTGCCAGCAGCTCCGCCTTGGGAGAGACCCAGTACTTC	CASSSALGETQYF
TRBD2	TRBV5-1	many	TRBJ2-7	TGCGCCAGCAGCTTGGGGCAGAGCGGGCTCTACGGCGGGAGGGCCGACGAGCAGTACTTC	CASSLGQSGLYGGRADEQYF
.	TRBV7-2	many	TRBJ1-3	TGTGCCAGCAGCCCGAATACTGGAAACACCATATATTTT	CASSPNTGNTIYF
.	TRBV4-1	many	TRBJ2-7	TGCGCCAGCAGCCAGGGACTTGGGCCCTACGAGCAGTACTTC	CASSQGLGPYEQYF
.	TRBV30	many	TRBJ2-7	TGTGCCTGGAATATCCTAACCCGGGACAACACCTACGAGCAGTACTTC	CAWNILTRDNTYEQYF
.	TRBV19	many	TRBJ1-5	TGTGCCAGTAGCCCTTCTAGCCGCAATCAGCCCCAGCATTTT	CASSPSSRNQPQHF
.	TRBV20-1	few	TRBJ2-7	TGCAGTGCTAGAGATCAAGCGGTAGCCTACGAGCAGTACTTC	CSARDQAVAYEQYF
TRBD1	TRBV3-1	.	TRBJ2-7	TGTGCCAGCAGCCAGGACAGGGTGATCCACGAGCAGTACTTC	CASSQDRVIHEQYF
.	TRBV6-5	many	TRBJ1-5	TGTGCCAGCAGTTACTCGATAGGGCAGGGCGATCAGCCCCAGCATTTT	CASSYSIGQGDQPQHF
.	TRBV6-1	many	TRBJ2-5	TGTGCCAGCAGGGAAGGGGGTGCCCAAGAGACCCAGTACTTC	CASREGGAQETQYF
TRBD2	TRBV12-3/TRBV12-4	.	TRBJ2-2	TGTGCCAGCAGTATCCTTGCGGGAGGGCCTCCCGGGGAGCTGTTTTTT	CASSILAGGPPGELFF
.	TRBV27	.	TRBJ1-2	TGTGCCAGCAGGGGGACCGCTGGCTACACCTTC	CASRGTAGYTF
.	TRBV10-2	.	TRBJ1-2	TGCGCCAGCAGTGAGTCGGACACTTACTATGGCTACACCTTC	CASSESDTYYGYTF
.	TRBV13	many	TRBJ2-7	TGTGCCAGCAGCTTCCTCTCCTACGAGCAGTACTTC	CASSFLSYEQYF
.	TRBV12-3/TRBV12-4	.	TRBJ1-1	TGTGCCAGCAGTTTGTCTGGGGACGTCCTAGCTGAAGCTTTCTTT	CASSLSGDVLAEAFF
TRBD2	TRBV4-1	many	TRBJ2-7	TGCGCCAGCAGCCAAGTTCCAGCGGGAGTTTACGAGCAGTACTTC	CASSQVPAGVYEQYF
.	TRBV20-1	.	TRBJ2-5	TGCAGTGCTAGAGATTTGGGTGGGAGGGGGCGCGCAGAGGCCCGGTACTTC	CSARDLGGRGRAEARYF
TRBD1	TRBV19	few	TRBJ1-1	TGTGCCAGTAAGGAAGACAGGGATGAAGCTTTCTTT	CASKEDRDEAFF
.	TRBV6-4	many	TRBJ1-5	TGTGCCAGCAGTGACTTTGGGGGCAATCAGCCCCAGCATTTT	CASSDFGGNQPQHF
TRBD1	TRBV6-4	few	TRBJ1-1	TGTGCCAGCAAAAGACGGGCGGGACAGGGGAACACTGAAGCTTTCTTT	CASKRRAGQGNTEAFF
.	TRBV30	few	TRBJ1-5	TGTGCCTGGAGTGTTGGCGGAAACAATCAGCCCCAGCATTTT	CAWSVGGNNQPQHF
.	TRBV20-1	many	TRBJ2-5	TGCAGTGCTAGCGTCGCTAGCTCGTGGGAGACCCAGTACTTC	CSASVASSWETQYF
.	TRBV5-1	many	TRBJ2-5	TGCGCCAGCAGCTCAGGGGCAGTCCAAGAGACCCAGTACTTC	CASSSGAVQETQYF